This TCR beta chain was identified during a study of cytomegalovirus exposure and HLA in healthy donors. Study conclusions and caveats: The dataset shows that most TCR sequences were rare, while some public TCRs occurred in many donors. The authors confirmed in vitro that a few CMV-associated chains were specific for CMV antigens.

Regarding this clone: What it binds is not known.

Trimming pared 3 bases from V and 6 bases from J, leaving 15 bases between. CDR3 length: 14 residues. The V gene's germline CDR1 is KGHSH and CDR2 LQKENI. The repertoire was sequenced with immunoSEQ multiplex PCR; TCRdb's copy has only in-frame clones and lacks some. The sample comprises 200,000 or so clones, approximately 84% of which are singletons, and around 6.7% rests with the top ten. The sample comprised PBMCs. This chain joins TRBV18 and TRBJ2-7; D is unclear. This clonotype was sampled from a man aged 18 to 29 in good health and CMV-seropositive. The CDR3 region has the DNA TGTGCCAGCTCACCGAGACAAGACCGCCGCGAGCAGTACTTC. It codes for CASSPRQDRREQYF.